A single sample is the source of the 12 T cell receptor beta chains below, sequenced in a study of T cells in narcolepsy (dated by TCRdb to the late 2010s). Library prep was done by the immunoSEQ multiplex PCR assay. TCRdb stores this immuneACCESS table with in-frame sequences only. Part of the clones is absent; in the studies checked, under half of the shortfall reflects unresolved V genes, and no reason is known for the rest. The sample profile shows 25,000 to 35,000 clones; 75% to 85% of them were found once. The ten top clones hold roughly 0.99% of the sample. Sequenced input: CD45RA- memory CD4+ T cells from PBMCs. According to the study, the label for this sample's cell subset or site signals: memory T cells sorted ex vivo from peripheral blood. The source of these receptors is a human donor with narcolepsy.

V gene TRBV5-1 combines with J gene TRBJ1-1; TRBD1 is a possible D gene (5 bases). CDR3 length: 15 amino acids. Germline CDR1 SGHRS, CDR2 YFSETQ. The ends were cut back, 4 bases at V and 0 bases at J, with 13 bases in the middle. Here the CDR3 reads CASSMGRNMNTEAFF. DNA of the CDR3: TGCGCCAGCAGCATGGGACGGAACATGAACACTGAAGCTTTCTTT. Supplemented by reference TRBV5-1 and TRBJ1-1, the full variable domain reads KAGVTQTPRYLIKTRGQQVTLSCSPISGHRSVSWYQQTPGQGLQFLFEYFSETQRNKGNFPGRFSGRQFSNSRSEMNVSTLELGDSALYLCASSMGRNMNTEAFFGQGTRLTVV.

The CDR3 bases are TGCGCCAGCAGTGGGACTAGCGGGAGCTACGAGCAGTACTTC. Its protein is CASSGTSGSYEQYF. This chain uses TRBV10-1 with TRBJ2-5, with 13 bases that match TRBD2. The DNA end is a closer match to TRBJ2-7, so the J assignment may be wrong. Germline lookup yields CDR1 WNHNN and CDR2 SYGVQD (reference sequence). This CDR3 spans 14 amino acids.

The gene calls are TRBV11-2 and TRBJ2-5; the D gene could be TRBD1 or TRBD2 (5 bases each). In germline, CDR1 is SGHAT, CDR2 FQNNGV. Trimming pared 0 bases from V and 5 bases from J, leaving 13 bases between. The CDR3 consists of 15 residues. The CDR3 region is CASSLDHPGRETQYF. The CDR3 nucleotides read TGTGCCAGCAGCTTAGATCACCCGGGGCGGGAGACCCAGTACTTC.

This chain connects TRBV10-2 to TRBJ2-3, with a weak D call TRBD1 (5 bases). Trimming shortened V by 6 bases and J by 2 bases, and 6 bases separated the two germline ends. CDR3 length equals 12 residues. Germline V gives CDR1 WSHSY, CDR2 SAAADI. The CDR3 DNA reads as TGCGCCAGCAGGACAGTCACAGATACGCAGTATTTT. It is translated as CASRTVTDTQYF.

This sequence joins TRBV5-8 and TRBJ2-2; no clear D. CDR3 length equals 14 residues. Germline CDR1 is SGHTS and CDR2 is YDEGEE. The germline V and J ends were trimmed by 1 base and 6 bases, with 10 bases remaining between them. CDR3 sequence reads: CASSLISAPGELFF. The CDR3 nucleotides read TGTGCCAGCAGCTTGATTTCGGCGCCCGGGGAGCTGTTTTTT.

This clone was recorded only once. The chain carries TRBV29-1 and TRBJ1-5; 7 positions match TRBD1. The CDR3 has 14 amino acids. Germline CDR1 SQVTM, CDR2 ANQGSEA. With V trimmed by 6 bases and J by 0 bases, 5 bases remained unmatched. The CDR3 bases are TGCAGCGTCGCGACAGGGTTTAGCAATCAGCCCCAGCATTTT. Encoded protein: CSVATGFSNQPQHF. Filled out from reference TRBV29-1 and TRBJ1-5, the complete variable domain reads SAVISQKPSRDICQRGTSLTIQCQVDSQVTMMFWYRQQPGQSLTLIATANQGSEATYESGFVIDKFPISRPNLTFSTLTVSNMSPEDSSIYLCSVATGFSNQPQHFGDGTRLSIL.

V usage is TRBV18 and J usage is TRBJ1-1, with TRBD1 identical over 8 bases. V lost 5 bases and J lost 5; bases outside the gene matches: 7. Germline V gives CDR1 KGHSH, CDR2 LQKENI. The CDR3 length is 14 residues. The CDR3 region has the DNA TGTGCCAGCTCAATAGGACAGGGTGAGACTGAAGCTTTCTTT. It codes for CASSIGQGETEAFF. The full variable domain, with the rest looked up from reference TRBV18 and TRBJ1-1, is NAGVMQNPRHLVRRRGQEARLRCSPMKGHSHVYWYRQLPEEGLKFMVYLQKENIIDESGMPKERFSAEFPKEGPSILRIQQVVRGDSAAYFCASSIGQGETEAFFGQGTRLTVV.

This chain links TRBV28 with TRBJ1-6; D unclear. The CDR3 is made up of 13 amino acids. The V end lost 3 bases, the J end lost 9 bases, and 9 bases lay between the germline ends. Germline values: CDR1 MDHEN, CDR2 SYDVKM. The CDR3 DNA is TGTGCCAGCAGTTTGCAGGCCGGTTCACCCCTCCACTTT. It codes for CASSLQAGSPLHF.

In this sample, this clone turned up once. The V and J genes are TRBV9 and TRBJ2-2; D remains ambiguous. Per the germline V gene, CDR1 is SGDLS and CDR2 is YYNGEE. With 1 base removed from V and 0 bases from J, the gap between germline ends came to 4 bases. This CDR3 spans 14 amino acids. The CDR3 nucleotides are TGTGCCAGCAGCGTATCCCCGAACACCGGGGAGCTGTTTTTT. This codes for CASSVSPNTGELFF.

The rearrangement uses TRBV10-3 and TRBJ2-5, with D unclear. Germline assignment: CDR1 ENHRY and CDR2 SYGVKD. This CDR3 comprises 13 residues. With 2 bases removed from V and 3 bases from J, the gap between germline ends came to 7 bases. DNA for the CDR3: TGTGCCATCAGTGAGCCCCCAAAAGAGACCCAGTACTTC. Residues: CAISEPPKETQYF.

CDR3: CASSEHSARGSLNTGELFF. The CDR3 DNA sequence: TGTGCCAGCAGTGAACATTCTGCCAGGGGGTCCCTTAACACCGGGGAGCTGTTTTTT. The chain carries TRBV2 and TRBJ2-2; TRBD1 matches 7 bases. The CDR3 is 19 amino acids. The V segment lost 2 bases and the J segment 2 bases; nucleotides outside the gene matches: 14. Germline V gives CDR1 SNHLY, CDR2 FYNNEI.

V usage is TRBV2 and J usage is TRBJ2-3; 7 positions agree with TRBD2. Germline loops: CDR1 SNHLY, CDR2 FYNNEI. With 6 bases clipped from V and 0 bases from J, the junction kept 3 bases outside the gene matches. There are 14 residues in the CDR3. CDR3 residues: CASRLATSTDTQYF. The DNA for the CDR3 is TGTGCCAGCAGACTAGCGACTAGCACAGATACGCAGTATTTT.